This T cell receptor (beta chain) was sequenced for a study of T cells after yellow fever vaccination. General observations from the study: Repertoires sorted by FACS could include abundant clonotypes that are contaminants from the bulk population. A weaker secondary response peaked on day 5, the primary on day 15.

The authors made TCR cDNA by 5'RACE template switching, adding a universal primer site and UMIs. One entry per CDR3 protein results from TCRdb running MiXCR on the 5' RACE reads. Of 230,000 or so distinct CDR3 sequences listed, 5.5% to 8.5% are singletons. CDR3 length: 14 residues. CDR1 and CDR2 (germline): MDHEN, SYDVKM. The ends lost 7 bases at V and 2 bases at J; junction bases unmatched: 7. A remark on this clonotype: The target antigen is unknown.

Material: CD4+ T cells sorted from PBMCs, obtained on the day of the yellow fever booster vaccination. The genes are TRBV28 and TRBJ2-7; 8 nucleotides line up with TRBD1. The receptor's source is a man aged 30 to 39 who received the YFV17D yellow fever vaccine. The CDR3 sequence is CASTLTGATYEQYF. DNA of the CDR3: TGTGCCAGCACCTTGACAGGGGCAACCTACGAGCAGTACTTC.